This T cell receptor beta chain was captured by sequencing in a study of blood T cell repertoires in COVID-19. For the study at large: T cells, B-cell-depleted T cells, or PBMCs supplied cDNA or gDNA.

As originally analysed: The authors estimated nucleated cell counts from reference gene primer amplification. TCRdb's copy holds only in-frame clones and misses some; the assay was immunoSEQ multiplex PCR. That table supplies the V and J calls and clone size; D and trimming were determined from the DNA. The sample gives 72,000 or so clones, about 85% of which show up once; roughly 32% is in the top ten. This CDR3 is 16 amino acids long. The ends lost 1 base at V and 2 bases at J; junction bases unmatched: 7. In germline, CDR1 is MNHNY, CDR2 SVGAGI (reference sequence). Sequenced: peripheral blood. The chain is built from TRBV6-6 and TRBJ2-7; 8 bases align to TRBD2. The clonotype comes from a woman of 80 years or more with active or convalescent COVID-19. The CDR3 coding sequence is TGTGCCAGCAGTTACTACCCCGGGGGGGTGGCCTACGAGCAGTACTTC. This gives the protein CASSYYPGGVAYEQYF.